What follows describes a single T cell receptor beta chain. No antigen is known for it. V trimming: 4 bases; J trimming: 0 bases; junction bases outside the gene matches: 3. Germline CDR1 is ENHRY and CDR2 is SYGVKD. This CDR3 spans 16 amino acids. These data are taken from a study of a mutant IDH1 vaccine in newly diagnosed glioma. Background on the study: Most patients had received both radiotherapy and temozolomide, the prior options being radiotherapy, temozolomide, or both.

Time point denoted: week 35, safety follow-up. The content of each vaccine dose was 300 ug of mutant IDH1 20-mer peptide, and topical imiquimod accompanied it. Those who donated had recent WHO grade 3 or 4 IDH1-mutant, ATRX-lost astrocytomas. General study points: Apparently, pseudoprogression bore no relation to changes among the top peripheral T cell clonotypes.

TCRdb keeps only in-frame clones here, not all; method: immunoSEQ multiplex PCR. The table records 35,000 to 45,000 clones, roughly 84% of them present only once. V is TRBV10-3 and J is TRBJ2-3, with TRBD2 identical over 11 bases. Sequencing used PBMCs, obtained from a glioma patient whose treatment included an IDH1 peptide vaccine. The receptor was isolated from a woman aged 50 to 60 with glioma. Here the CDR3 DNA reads TGTGCCATCAGTGCCCTAGCGGGGGGCAGCACAGATACGCAGTATTTT. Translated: CAISALAGGSTDTQYF.